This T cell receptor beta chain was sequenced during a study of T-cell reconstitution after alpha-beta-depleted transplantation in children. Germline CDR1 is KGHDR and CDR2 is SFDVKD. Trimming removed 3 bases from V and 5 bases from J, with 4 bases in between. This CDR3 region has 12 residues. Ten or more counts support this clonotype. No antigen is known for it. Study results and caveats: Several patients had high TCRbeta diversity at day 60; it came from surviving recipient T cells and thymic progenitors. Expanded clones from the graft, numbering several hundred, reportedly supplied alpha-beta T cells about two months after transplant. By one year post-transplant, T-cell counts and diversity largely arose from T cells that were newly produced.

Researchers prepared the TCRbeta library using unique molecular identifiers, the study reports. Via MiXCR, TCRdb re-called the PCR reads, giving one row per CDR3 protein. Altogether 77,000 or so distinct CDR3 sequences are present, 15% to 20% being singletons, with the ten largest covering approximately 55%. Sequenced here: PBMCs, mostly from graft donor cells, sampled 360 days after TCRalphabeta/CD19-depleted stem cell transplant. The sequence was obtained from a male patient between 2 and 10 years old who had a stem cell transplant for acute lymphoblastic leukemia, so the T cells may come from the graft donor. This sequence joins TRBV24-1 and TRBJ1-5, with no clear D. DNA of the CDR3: TGTGCCACCAGTGATGGACATCAGCCCCAGCATTTT. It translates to CATSDGHQPQHF.